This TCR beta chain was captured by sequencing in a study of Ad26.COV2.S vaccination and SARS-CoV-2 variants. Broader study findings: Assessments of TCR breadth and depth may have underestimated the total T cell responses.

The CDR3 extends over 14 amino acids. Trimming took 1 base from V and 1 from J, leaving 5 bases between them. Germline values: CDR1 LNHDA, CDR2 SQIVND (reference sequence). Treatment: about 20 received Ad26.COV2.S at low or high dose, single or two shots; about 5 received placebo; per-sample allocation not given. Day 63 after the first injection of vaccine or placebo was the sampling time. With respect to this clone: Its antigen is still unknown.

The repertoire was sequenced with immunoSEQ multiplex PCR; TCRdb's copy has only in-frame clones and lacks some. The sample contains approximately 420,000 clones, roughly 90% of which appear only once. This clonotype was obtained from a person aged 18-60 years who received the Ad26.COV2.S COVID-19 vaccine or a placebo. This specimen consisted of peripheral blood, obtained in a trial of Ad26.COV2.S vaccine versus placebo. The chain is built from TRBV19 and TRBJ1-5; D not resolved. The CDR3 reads CASSIVRSNQPQHF. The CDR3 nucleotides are TGTGCCAGTAGTATAGTCAGGAGCAATCAGCCCCAGCATTTT.